This T cell receptor beta chain was sequenced for a study of early T cells in non-severe SARS-CoV-2 infection. Study-wide background: Sequenced bulk RNA came from whole blood that was unsorted, and chains were unpaired.

With V trimmed by 6 bases and J by 5 bases, 13 bases remained unmatched. The germline V gene encodes CDR1 DFQATT and CDR2 SNEGSKA (reference sequence). This CDR3 has 16 amino acids. This clonotype has ten or more counts. TCRdb reprocessed the 5' RACE reads via MiXCR and lists one record per CDR3 protein. The table includes more than 55,000 distinct CDR3 sequences, 9.5% to 15% detected once. Sequenced material: whole blood. This chain links TRBV20-1 with TRBJ2-5, with 12 bases matching TRBD1. This TCR was recovered from an adult who was a healthcare worker with PCR-confirmed SARS-CoV-2 infection or an uninfected control (not recorded which). CDR3 in amino acids: CSATSGTGGAGETQYF. CDR3 nucleotide sequence: TGCAGTGCCACCTCCGGGACAGGGGGCGCAGGGGAGACCCAGTACTTC.